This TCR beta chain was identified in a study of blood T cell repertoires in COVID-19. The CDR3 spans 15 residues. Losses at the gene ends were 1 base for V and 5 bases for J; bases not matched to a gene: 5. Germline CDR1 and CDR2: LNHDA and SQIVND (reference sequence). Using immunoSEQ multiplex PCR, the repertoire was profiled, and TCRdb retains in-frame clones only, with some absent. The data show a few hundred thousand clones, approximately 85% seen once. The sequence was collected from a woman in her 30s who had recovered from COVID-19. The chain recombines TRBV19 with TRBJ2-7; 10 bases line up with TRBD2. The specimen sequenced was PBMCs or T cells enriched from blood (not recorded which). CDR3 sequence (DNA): TGTGCCAGTAGTATAGGGCTAGCGGGAGAAAACGAGCAGTACTTC. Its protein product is CASSIGLAGENEQYF.